The source of this T cell receptor (beta chain) is a study of cytomegalovirus exposure and HLA in healthy donors. The CDR3 is made up of 17 amino acids. V lost 3 bases to trimming and J lost 7 bases; unmatched junction nucleotides: 8. Per the germline V gene, CDR1 is SGHVS and CDR2 is FQNEAQ. The method was immunoSEQ multiplex PCR; TCRdb's version includes in-frame clones alone and lacks a portion of them. Here the sample spans nearly 110,000 clones, 88% being singletons. This rearrangement joins TRBV7-8 to TRBJ2-1, with 14 positions matching TRBD2. This receptor was identified in a woman under 30 in good health and CMV-seropositive. The sequenced sample consisted of PBMCs. CDR3: CASSFSGTSGGGNEQFF. Written as DNA, the CDR3 is TGTGCCAGCAGCTTCTCCGGGACTAGCGGGGGTGGGAATGAGCAGTTCTTC.